This is a list of T cell receptor beta chains from one sample in a study of blood T cell repertoires in COVID-19. TCRdb keeps only in-frame clones here, not all; method: immunoSEQ multiplex PCR. Here the sample spans around 700,000 clones, approximately 90% being singletons. The specimen sequenced was peripheral blood. These receptor sequences come from a woman aged 18-29 years with acute or convalescent COVID-19. Both conserved end residues are part of each CDR3. A D gene is named only where the DNA matches it firmly. A row's size may be missing; if present it is once, few, many or a size class.

v_call	clone_size	j_call	d_call	cdr3_nt	cdr3_aa
TRBV27	-	TRBJ2-1	TRBD1	TGTGCCAGCAGTCCCGGGACAGGCCTAAACAATGAGCAGTTCTTC	CASSPGTGLNNEQFF
TRBV6-4	-	TRBJ2-7	TRBD2	TGTGCCAGCAGAGGACTAGTTGAATACTACGAGCAGTACTTC	CASRGLVEYYEQYF
TRBV7-3	-	TRBJ2-7	-	TGTGCCAGCAGCTTAGCCAGGGACTACGAGCAGTACTTC	CASSLARDYEQYF
TRBV5-1	-	TRBJ2-3	TRBD2	TGCGCCAGCACGGCGGGGGGGAACACAGATACGCAGTATTTT	CASTAGGNTDTQYF
TRBV7-2	-	TRBJ1-2	-	TGTGCCAGCAGCTTAGAACGAGGTAGCGGCTACACCTTC	CASSLERGSGYTF
TRBV30	once	TRBJ1-2	TRBD1	TGTGCCTGCTCCCTGGGTGGACAGGGGAGGCTGGGGGGCTACACCTTC	CACSLGGQGRLGGYTF
TRBV6-6	-	TRBJ1-4	-	TGTGCCAGCAGTTATAGCGACACCGCAACTAATGAAAAACTGTTTTTT	CASSYSDTATNEKLFF
TRBV7-2	-	TRBJ2-3	-	TGTGCCAGCAGCTTAGGTGGTACGGGGTGGGCAGATACGCAGTATTTT	CASSLGGTGWADTQYF
TRBV2	-	TRBJ1-4	TRBD1	TGTGCCAGCAGTGAAGACAGGGGTAATGAAAAACTGTTTTTT	CASSEDRGNEKLFF
TRBV13	-	TRBJ2-5	TRBD2	TGTGCCAGCAGCAAACCAGCGGGGCAAGAGACCCAGTACTTC	CASSKPAGQETQYF
TRBV4-1	-	TRBJ1-5	-	TGCGCCAGCAGCCAACCCAAAGGGGACATTAATCAGCCCCAGCATTTT	CASSQPKGDINQPQHF
TRBV6-5	-	TRBJ2-7	-	TGTGCCAGCAGCCGGCTAGCGTGGAACTACGAGCAGTACTTC	CASSRLAWNYEQYF
TRBV27	-	TRBJ2-1	TRBD1	TGTGCCAGCAGTTCCTCCGGGACAGGGAACAATGAGCAGTTCTTC	CASSSSGTGNNEQFF
TRBV6-1	few	TRBJ2-1	TRBD2	TGTGCCAGCAGTGAAGCTAGCGGGGGCCACAATGAGCAGTTCTTC	CASSEASGGHNEQFF
TRBV10-3	-	TRBJ1-1	-	TGTGCCATCAAAAAGGGGGTTGAAGCTTTCTTT	CAIKKGVEAFF
TRBV19	-	TRBJ2-3	-	TGTGCCAGTAAGGCGGCACCCACAGATACGCAGTATTTT	CASKAAPTDTQYF
TRBV6-2/TRBV6-3	-	TRBJ1-6	-	TGTGCCAGCAGTTACTCCCCGGCGGTGAACCTAAGCTCCTATAATTCACCCCTCCACTTT	CASSYSPAVNLSSYNSPLHF
TRBV4-2	-	TRBJ2-3	TRBD2	TGTGCCAGCAGCTCCGAGTCTAGCGGGGGGGCCTCAGATACGCAGTATTTT	CASSSESSGGASDTQYF
TRBV7-2	-	TRBJ2-2	TRBD2	TGTGCCAGCAGCTCGGGACTAGCGGGGGTAGGCGGGGAGCTGTTTTTT	CASSSGLAGVGGELFF
TRBV6-5	-	TRBJ1-3	-	TGTGCCAGTAATTTTGGAAACACCATATATTTT	CASNFGNTIYF
TRBV7-2	once	TRBJ1-2	TRBD1	TGTGCCAGCAGCACTAGGACAGGGACTATATATGGCTACACCTTC	CASSTRTGTIYGYTF
TRBV27	-	TRBJ1-5	-	TGTGCCAGCAGTTTATGGTCAGGAAATCAGCCCCAGCATTTT	CASSLWSGNQPQHF